Sequencing of this T cell receptor (beta chain) was carried out in a study of cytomegalovirus exposure and HLA in healthy donors. The study, taken as a whole, reports: A link between a missense DCLRE1C variant and TCR beta V- and J-gene trimming emerged from a later analysis. Because they were indistinguishable, some V segments, including TRBV6-2 and TRBV6-3, were excluded. Cytomegalovirus association was assigned to about 180 TCR beta chains.

About this clone: What it binds is not known.

A multiplex PCR was run with 60 Vbeta primers and 13 Jbeta primers. The repertoire was sequenced with immunoSEQ multiplex PCR; TCRdb's copy has only in-frame clones and lacks some. The sample holds approximately 79,000 clones; over 70% are singletons and the top ten take 7.5% to 9.5%. The CDR3 is 14 amino acids. Trimming removed 6 bases at V and 4 bases at J, with 12 bases between. Per germline, CDR1 SEHNR and CDR2 FQNEAQ (reference sequence). The sequence was collected from a man in his forties in good health and CMV-seropositive. The sample consisted of PBMCs. The chain links TRBV7-9 to TRBJ2-2; possibly TRBD1 for D (6 bases). The CDR3 coding sequence is TGTGCCAGCAGGAATGGACAGACCACCGGGGAGCTGTTTTTT. Translating it yields CASRNGQTTGELFF.